The entry that follows covers one T cell receptor (beta chain) sequence. The antigen is unknown. This entry comes from a study of T-cell memory formation after mild COVID-19. After 5'RACE with constant-segment primers, TCR alpha and TCR beta cDNA libraries carrying sample barcodes and UMIs were obtained. TCRdb processed the 5' RACE reads anew with MiXCR; each CDR3 protein has one entry. This table has about 140,000 distinct CDR3 sequences, roughly 13% appearing once. Study-wide findings and caveats: What remained unconfirmed was the SARS-CoV-2 specificity of second-wave clones peaking on day 37. Contracting clones localized mainly to CM and EM when CD4+ and mainly to EMRA when CD8+.

Losses at the gene ends were 4 bases for V and 5 bases for J; bases not matched to a gene: 14. CDR3 size: 17 residues. In germline, CDR1 is LGHNA, CDR2 YNFKEQ. The chain combines TRBV4-2 with TRBJ2-1; 7 nucleotides agree with TRBD2. The sample consisted of PBMCs or a T cell subset sorted from them (not recorded which). This TCR derives from an adult woman who had mild COVID-19 (a few samples of this study predate the infection). Cell type and time point are not known. CDR3 in amino acids: CASSPEPFGLADNEQFF. In nucleotides, the CDR3 is TGTGCCAGCAGCCCAGAACCTTTCGGGCTAGCGGACAATGAGCAGTTCTTC.